This TCR beta chain was sequenced for a study of shared clonotypes between healthy human individuals. At the level of the study: Used for every donor were three CD4 naive, three CD4 memory, two CD8 naive and one CD8 memory plate.

CDR1 is KGHSH, CDR2 LQKENI, per germline. The germline V and J ends were trimmed by 2 bases and 0 bases, with 11 bases remaining between them. The CDR3 consists of 16 residues. Using immunoSEQ multiplex PCR, the repertoire was profiled, and TCRdb retains in-frame clones only, with some absent. This table has approximately 350,000 clones, 74% appearing once. Within Nashville, Tennessee resided all donors, each a Caucasian adult. The sequence was collected from a man between 25 and 39 years old in good health. The V call is TRBV18, the J call TRBJ2-1; D gene ambiguous. The sequenced material came from memory CD4+ T cells sorted from blood. Subset here: CD45RA-negative fraction. The CDR3 loop reads CASSPLPPSSYNEQFF. DNA of the CDR3: TGTGCCAGCTCACCATTACCGCCGAGCTCCTACAATGAGCAGTTCTTC.